The clone carrying this TCR beta chain was counted ten times or more. This entry comes from a study of Graves' ophthalmopathy and Graves' hyperthyroidism. A duration under 3 months, NOSPECS ≥4, CAS ≥3 and moderate-to-severe activity characterized the donors with ophthalmopathy. Germline values: CDR1 LGHDT, CDR2 YNNKEL (reference sequence). CDR3 length: 13 amino acids. J was trimmed by 6 bases and V by 5 bases; bases with no gene match: 7. Amplification of TCR beta CDR3 regions used RNA transcripts. RT-PCR was first run with HTBI primers, then multiplex PCR in a second round. Each CDR3 protein gets one entry after TCRdb re-called the multiplex PCR reads with MiXCR. The top ten clones hold about 12% of a sample with under 350,000 distinct CDR3 sequences, 17% of them seen once.

The sample was peripheral blood. The clonotype originates from an adult man with Graves' ophthalmopathy. This chain links TRBV3-1 with TRBJ2-7; 7 nucleotides agree with TRBD1. The DNA for the CDR3 is TGTGCCAGCAGCTTACGAGCAGGGGGCGAGCAGTACTTC. It specifies CASSLRAGGEQYF.